Listed below are T cell receptor beta chains from one sample, sequenced in a study of cytomegalovirus exposure and HLA in healthy donors. Only in-frame clones appear in the TCRdb table, and some are missing; sequencing was by immunoSEQ multiplex PCR. Here the sample table reports tens of thousands of clones. The sample consisted of PBMCs. The source is a woman younger than 45 in good health and CMV-seronegative. Both conserved end residues are part of each CDR3. The order of the fields is V gene, CDR3 length, D gene, J gene, CDR3 protein. A D gene is named only where the DNA matches it firmly.

v_gene: TRBV27
len: 15
d_gene: TRBD1
j_gene: TRBJ2-7
CDR3aa: CASRPDRGGRYEQYF

v_gene: TRBV28
len: 14
d_gene: TRBD1
j_gene: TRBJ2-7
CDR3aa: CASSLAGTAYEQYF

v_gene: TRBV18
len: 18
d_gene: TRBD2
j_gene: TRBJ2-7
CDR3aa: CASSPLGPTSGRTNEQYF

v_gene: TRBV7-9
len: 14
d_gene: TRBD1
j_gene: TRBJ2-7
CDR3aa: CASSSQGTGYEQYF

v_gene: TRBV27
len: 17
d_gene: TRBD2
j_gene: TRBJ2-1
CDR3aa: CASSPITLLAGAYEQFF

v_gene: TRBV19
len: 15
d_gene: NA
j_gene: TRBJ1-1
CDR3aa: CASSSPQRGNTEAFF

v_gene: TRBV7-3
len: 14
d_gene: NA
j_gene: TRBJ2-7
CDR3aa: CASSLKPGTYEQYF

v_gene: TRBV29-1
len: 15
d_gene: TRBD2
j_gene: TRBJ2-3
CDR3aa: CSVELAGGPRDTQYF

v_gene: TRBV7-3
len: 14
d_gene: NA
j_gene: TRBJ2-1
CDR3aa: CASSAGYSYNEQFF

v_gene: TRBV19
len: 15
d_gene: TRBD1
j_gene: TRBJ1-2
CDR3aa: CASSIAQGDNYGYTF

v_gene: TRBV9
len: 16
d_gene: NA
j_gene: TRBJ2-2
CDR3aa: CASSGNFGQNTGELFF

v_gene: TRBV7-9
len: 14
d_gene: NA
j_gene: TRBJ1-1
CDR3aa: CASSSPPGYPEAFF

v_gene: TRBV5-1
len: 15
d_gene: NA
j_gene: TRBJ2-1
CDR3aa: CASSLRQGIHNEQFF

v_gene: TRBV30
len: 15
d_gene: NA
j_gene: TRBJ1-5
CDR3aa: CAWSARLNRYQPQHF

v_gene: TRBV29-1
len: 13
d_gene: NA
j_gene: TRBJ1-2
CDR3aa: CSVGETADYGYTF

v_gene: TRBV15
len: 15
d_gene: NA
j_gene: TRBJ2-2
CDR3aa: CATSPWTGVGGELFF

v_gene: TRBV6-5
len: 16
d_gene: TRBD1
j_gene: TRBJ2-5
CDR3aa: CASSYRGQGARETQYF

v_gene: TRBV29-1
len: 15
d_gene: TRBD2
j_gene: TRBJ2-1
CDR3aa: CSAADSGSPTNEQFF

v_gene: TRBV28
len: 14
d_gene: NA
j_gene: TRBJ1-2
CDR3aa: CASSLLSRYRGYTF

v_gene: TRBV6-4
len: 16
d_gene: TRBD2
j_gene: TRBJ2-3
CDR3aa: CASSDSAGGATDTQYF

v_gene: TRBV6-5
len: 15
d_gene: NA
j_gene: TRBJ1-5
CDR3aa: CASSYSGRGHQHQHF

v_gene: TRBV19
len: 15
d_gene: NA
j_gene: TRBJ1-5
CDR3aa: CASSPTSRANQPQHF

v_gene: TRBV18
len: 14
d_gene: NA
j_gene: TRBJ2-6
CDR3aa: CASSPPGQVFVLTF

v_gene: TRBV19
len: 15
d_gene: NA
j_gene: TRBJ1-1
CDR3aa: CASSPTLGGNTEAFF

v_gene: TRBV30
len: 14
d_gene: NA
j_gene: TRBJ2-7
CDR3aa: CAWSVPRSHYEQYF

v_gene: TRBV25-1
len: 13
d_gene: NA
j_gene: TRBJ1-2
CDR3aa: CASSEEAGRGYTF

v_gene: TRBV9
len: 15
d_gene: TRBD2
j_gene: TRBJ2-1
CDR3aa: CASSVLAAAGNEQFF

v_gene: TRBV4-1
len: 16
d_gene: NA
j_gene: TRBJ2-1
CDR3aa: CASSQATFRTRGEQFF

v_gene: TRBV28
len: 12
d_gene: NA
j_gene: TRBJ2-7
CDR3aa: CASSYTTYEQYF

v_gene: TRBV7-9
len: 13
d_gene: NA
j_gene: TRBJ1-4
CDR3aa: CASSLGSREKLFF

v_gene: TRBV4-2
len: 15
d_gene: NA
j_gene: TRBJ2-2
CDR3aa: CASSQRTANTGELFF

v_gene: TRBV7-8
len: 16
d_gene: TRBD2
j_gene: TRBJ2-3
CDR3aa: CASSSRTSGSTDTQYF

v_gene: TRBV30
len: 12
d_gene: NA
j_gene: TRBJ2-5
CDR3aa: CAWAEGRETQYF

v_gene: TRBV29-1
len: 13
d_gene: TRBD1
j_gene: TRBJ2-7
CDR3aa: CSVATGNSYEQYF

v_gene: TRBV28
len: 13
d_gene: TRBD2
j_gene: TRBJ2-3
CDR3aa: CASSAGGTDTQYF

v_gene: TRBV14
len: 14
d_gene: TRBD1
j_gene: TRBJ1-2
CDR3aa: CASRPTGQRYGYTF

v_gene: TRBV6-6
len: 13
d_gene: NA
j_gene: TRBJ2-5
CDR3aa: CASTPGVGETQYF

v_gene: TRBV6-5
len: 15
d_gene: NA
j_gene: TRBJ1-2
CDR3aa: CASSYVTGSGYGYTF

v_gene: TRBV7-9
len: 17
d_gene: TRBD1
j_gene: TRBJ2-3
CDR3aa: CASSYRRTGGFTDTQYF

v_gene: TRBV18
len: 15
d_gene: NA
j_gene: TRBJ1-4
CDR3aa: CASSPQGGGSEKLFF